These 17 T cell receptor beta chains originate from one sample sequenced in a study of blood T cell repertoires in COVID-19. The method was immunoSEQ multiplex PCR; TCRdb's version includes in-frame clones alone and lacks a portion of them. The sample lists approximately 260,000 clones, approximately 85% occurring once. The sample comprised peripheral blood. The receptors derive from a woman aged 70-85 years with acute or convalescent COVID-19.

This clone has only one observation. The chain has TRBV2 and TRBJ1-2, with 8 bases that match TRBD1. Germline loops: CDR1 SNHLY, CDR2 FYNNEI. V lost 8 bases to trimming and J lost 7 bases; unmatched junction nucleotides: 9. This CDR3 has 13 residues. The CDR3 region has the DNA TGTGCCAGCGCGTCGGACAGGGTGGCTGGCTACACCTTC. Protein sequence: CASASDRVAGYTF.

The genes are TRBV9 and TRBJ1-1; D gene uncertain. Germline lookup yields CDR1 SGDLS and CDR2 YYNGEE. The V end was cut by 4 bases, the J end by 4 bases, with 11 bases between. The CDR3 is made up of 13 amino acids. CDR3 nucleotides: TGTGCCAGCAGCCCCAGATTATCCACTGAAGCTTTCTTT. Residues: CASSPRLSTEAFF.

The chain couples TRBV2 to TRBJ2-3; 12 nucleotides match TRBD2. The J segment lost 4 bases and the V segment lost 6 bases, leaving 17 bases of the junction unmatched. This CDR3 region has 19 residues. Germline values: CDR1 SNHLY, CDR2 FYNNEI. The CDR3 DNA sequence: TGTGCCAGCAGACCCACTAGCGGGGGGCTCGGATTAAGAGCAGATACGCAGTATTTT. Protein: CASRPTSGGLGLRADTQYF.

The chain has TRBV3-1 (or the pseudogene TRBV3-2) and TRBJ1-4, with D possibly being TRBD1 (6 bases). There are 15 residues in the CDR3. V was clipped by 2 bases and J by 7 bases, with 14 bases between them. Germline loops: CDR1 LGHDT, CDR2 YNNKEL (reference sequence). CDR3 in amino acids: CASSQRGGQGEKLFF. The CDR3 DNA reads TGTGCCAGCAGCCAACGGGGGGGGCAGGGTGAAAAACTGTTTTTT.

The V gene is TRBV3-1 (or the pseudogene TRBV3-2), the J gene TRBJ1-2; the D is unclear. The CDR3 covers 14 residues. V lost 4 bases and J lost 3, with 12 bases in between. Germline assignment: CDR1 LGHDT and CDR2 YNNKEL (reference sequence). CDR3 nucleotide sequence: TGTGCCAGCAGCCGCGGCCTTCTAGACTATGGCTACACCTTC. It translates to CASSRGLLDYGYTF.

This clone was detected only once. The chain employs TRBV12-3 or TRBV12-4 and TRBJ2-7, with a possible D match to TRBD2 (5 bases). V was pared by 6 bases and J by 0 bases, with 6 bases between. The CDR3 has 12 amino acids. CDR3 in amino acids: CASRGSSYEQYF. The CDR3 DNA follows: TGTGCCAGCAGAGGGAGCTCCTACGAGCAGTACTTC.

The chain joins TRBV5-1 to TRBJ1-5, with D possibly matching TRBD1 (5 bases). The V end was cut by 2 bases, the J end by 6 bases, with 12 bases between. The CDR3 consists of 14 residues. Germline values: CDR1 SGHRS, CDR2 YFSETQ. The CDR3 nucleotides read TGCGCCAGCAGCTTCGCGGGGGACGGTCAGCCCCAGCATTTT. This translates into CASSFAGDGQPQHF.

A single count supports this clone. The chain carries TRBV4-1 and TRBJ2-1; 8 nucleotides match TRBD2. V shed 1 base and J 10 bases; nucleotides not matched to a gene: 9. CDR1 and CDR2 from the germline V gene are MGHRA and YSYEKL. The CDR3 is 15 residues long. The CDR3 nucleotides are TGCGCCAGCAGCCAAGTACCAGCGGGGGCATCGGAGCAGTTCTTC. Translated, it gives CASSQVPAGASEQFF.

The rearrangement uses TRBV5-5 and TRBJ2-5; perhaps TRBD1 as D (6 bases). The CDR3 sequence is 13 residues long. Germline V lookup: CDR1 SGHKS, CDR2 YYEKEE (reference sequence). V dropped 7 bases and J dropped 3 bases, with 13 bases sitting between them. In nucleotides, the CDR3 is TGTGCCAGCGCCAAGGGGGATAAAGAGACCCAGTACTTC. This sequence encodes CASAKGDKETQYF.

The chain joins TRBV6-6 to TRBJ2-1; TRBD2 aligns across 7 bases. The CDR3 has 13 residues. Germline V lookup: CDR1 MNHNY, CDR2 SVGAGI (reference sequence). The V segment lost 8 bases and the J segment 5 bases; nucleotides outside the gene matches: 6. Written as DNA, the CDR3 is TGTGCCAGCCACCGGGACTACGACAATGAGCAGTTCTTC. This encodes CASHRDYDNEQFF.

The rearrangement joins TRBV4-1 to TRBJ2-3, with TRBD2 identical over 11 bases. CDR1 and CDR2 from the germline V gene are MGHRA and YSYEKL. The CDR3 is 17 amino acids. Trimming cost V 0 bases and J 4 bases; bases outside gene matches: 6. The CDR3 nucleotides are TGCGCCAGCAGCCAAGATCGGGCTAGCGGGGGGTCAGATACGCAGTATTTT. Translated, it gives CASSQDRASGGSDTQYF.

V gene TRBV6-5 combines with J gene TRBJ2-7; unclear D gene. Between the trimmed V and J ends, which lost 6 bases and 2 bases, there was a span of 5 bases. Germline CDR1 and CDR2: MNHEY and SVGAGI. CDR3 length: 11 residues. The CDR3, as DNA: TGTGCCAGCAGGGCAACCTACGAGCAGTACTTC. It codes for CASRATYEQYF.

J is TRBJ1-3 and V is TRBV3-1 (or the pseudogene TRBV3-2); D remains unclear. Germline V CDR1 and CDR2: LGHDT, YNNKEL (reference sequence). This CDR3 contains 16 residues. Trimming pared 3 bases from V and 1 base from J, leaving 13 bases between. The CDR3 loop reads CASSHGGSRSGNTIYF. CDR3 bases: TGTGCCAGCAGCCACGGCGGCAGCAGATCTGGAAACACCATATATTTT.

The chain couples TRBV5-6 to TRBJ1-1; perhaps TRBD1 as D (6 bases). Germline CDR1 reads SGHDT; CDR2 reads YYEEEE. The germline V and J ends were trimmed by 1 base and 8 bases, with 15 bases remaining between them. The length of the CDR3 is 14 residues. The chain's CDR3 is CASSLPEGGGEAFF. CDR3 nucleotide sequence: TGTGCCAGCAGCTTGCCAGAGGGAGGGGGGGAAGCTTTCTTT.

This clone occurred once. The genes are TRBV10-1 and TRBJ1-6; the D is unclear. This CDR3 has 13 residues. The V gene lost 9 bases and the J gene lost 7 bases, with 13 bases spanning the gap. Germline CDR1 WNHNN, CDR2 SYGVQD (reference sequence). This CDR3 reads CARAIKSNSPLHF. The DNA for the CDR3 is TGCGCCAGGGCCATTAAGTCAAATTCACCCCTCCACTTT.

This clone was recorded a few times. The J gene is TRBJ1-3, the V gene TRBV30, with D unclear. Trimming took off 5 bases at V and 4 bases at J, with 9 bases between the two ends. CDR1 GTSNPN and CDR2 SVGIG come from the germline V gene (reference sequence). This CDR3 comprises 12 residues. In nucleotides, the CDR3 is TGTGCCTGGGGGCACGAGGGAAACACCATATATTTT. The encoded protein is CAWGHEGNTIYF. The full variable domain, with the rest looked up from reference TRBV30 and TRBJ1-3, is SQTIHQWPATLVQPVGSPLSLECTVEGTSNPNLYWYRQAAGRGLQLLFYSVGIGQISSEVPQNLSASRPQDRQFILSSKKLLLSDSGFYLCAWGHEGNTIYFGEGSWLTVV.

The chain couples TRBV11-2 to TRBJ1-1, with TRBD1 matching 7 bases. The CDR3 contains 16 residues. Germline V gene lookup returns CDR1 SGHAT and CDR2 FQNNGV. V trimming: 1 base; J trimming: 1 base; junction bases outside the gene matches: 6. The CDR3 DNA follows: TGTGCCAGCAGCTTAGGTGCCAGGGGGGCGAACACTGAAGCTTTCTTT. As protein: CASSLGARGANTEAFF.